The sequence of this T cell receptor beta chain was determined in a study of T-cell memory formation after mild COVID-19. On the study more broadly: Largely donor-specific sequence clusters came from two donors.

One entry per CDR3 protein, called by TCRdb with MiXCR from the 5' RACE reads. Of fewer than 40,000 distinct CDR3 sequences listed, roughly 10% are singletons. As regards this clonotype: Its antigen is unidentified.

General study results and limits: Clonal second-wave expansions that peaked on day 37 had unconfirmed SARS-CoV-2 specificity. Pre-infection memory showed some responding clones, and this suggested that cross-reactive memory joined.

The trim removed 5 bases at V and 7 bases at J, leaving 13 bases unmatched. Germline V CDR1 and CDR2: SNHLY, FYNNEI. The CDR3 length is 16 residues. The sequence came from a man aged 18 to 29 who had mild COVID-19 (a few samples of this study predate the infection). Cell type and time point are not known. V is TRBV2 and J is TRBJ1-2; 10 nucleotides match TRBD1. The sequenced material came from PBMCs or a T cell subset sorted from them (not recorded which). This CDR3 is CASSRGTGDPNAGYTF. The DNA of the CDR3 is TGTGCCAGCAGTCGTGGGACAGGGGATCCAAATGCTGGCTACACCTTC.